In this sample, the clone carrying this T cell receptor beta chain turned up a few times. Antigen: not known. PCR amplification relied on 60 Vbeta primers (plus 13 Jbeta primers). Assay: immunoSEQ multiplex PCR; the TCRdb copy retains only in-frame clones and omits some. This sample has 30,000 to 40,000 clones, with 85% to 95% found just once. The data were obtained in a study of cytomegalovirus exposure and HLA in healthy donors. General observations from the study: Usually a TCR sequence was rare, but some public TCRs were found in many donors. Reports showed the classifier diagnosing cytomegalovirus status with high specificity and sensitivity.

The V segment lost 2 bases and the J segment 5 bases; nucleotides outside the gene matches: 9. The CDR3 length is 16 residues. The germline V gene has CDR1 LGHNA and CDR2 YNFKEQ. The V and J genes are TRBV4-2 and TRBJ1-2; 9 bases agree with TRBD1. The sequenced sample consisted of PBMCs. The TCR comes from a woman between 18 and 29 years old in good health and CMV-seronegative. The CDR3 is CASSQPKTGGWYGYTF. The CDR3 DNA follows: TGTGCCAGCAGCCAACCCAAGACAGGGGGTTGGTATGGCTACACCTTC.